This TCR beta chain was sequenced in a study of low-dose radiotherapy and immunotherapy resistance in tumors. On the study more broadly: In Cohort 2, 1 Gy per fraction was delivered every two weeks, for a total of 13 Gy over 26 weeks.

Primers targeting TRAV and TRBV primed first-strand cDNA, covering alpha and beta chains. It was with a constant-region primer and a V-primer adapter that TCRs were amplified over around 20 PCR cycles. TCRdb analysed the reads with MiXCR anew, one entry per CDR3 protein. Among 80,000 to 95,000 distinct CDR3 sequences listed, more than 8.5% were seen once. Specified time point: before trial treatment. CDR3 length: 14 residues. V was shortened by 8 bases and J by 7 bases, with 18 bases between the two germline ends. Per the germline V gene, CDR1 is MDHEN and CDR2 is SYDVKM. This clonotype was counted many times.

V usage is TRBV28 and J usage is TRBJ2-1; weak D call: TRBD2 (7 bases). This TCR came from a male donor with prostate cancer. The specimen comprised PBMCs, sampled before treatment. The CDR3 region has the DNA TGTGCCAGCGGGGGGAGGGGGAAATTGAATGAGCAGTTCTTC. As protein: CASGGRGKLNEQFF.